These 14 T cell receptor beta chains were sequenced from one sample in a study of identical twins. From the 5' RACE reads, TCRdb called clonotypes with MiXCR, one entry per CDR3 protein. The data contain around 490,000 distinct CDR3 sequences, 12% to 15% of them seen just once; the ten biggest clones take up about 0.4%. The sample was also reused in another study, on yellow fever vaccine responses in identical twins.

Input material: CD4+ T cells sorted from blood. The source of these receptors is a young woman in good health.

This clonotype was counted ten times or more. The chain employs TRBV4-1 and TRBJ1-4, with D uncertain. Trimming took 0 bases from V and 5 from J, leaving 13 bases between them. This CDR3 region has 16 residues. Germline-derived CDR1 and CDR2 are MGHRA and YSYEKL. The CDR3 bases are TGCGCCAGCAGCCAAGATGGCAGGCTCTCGAATGAAAAACTGTTTTTT. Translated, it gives CASSQDGRLSNEKLFF.

CDR3 coding DNA: TGTGCCAGCCAAGCTCGTACGGAAAGCAATCAGCCCCAGCATTTT. This gives the protein CASQARTESNQPQHF. This chain connects TRBV6-1 to TRBJ1-5, with D uncertain. Germline V gene lookup returns CDR1 MNHNS and CDR2 SASEGT. CDR3 length equals 15 residues. With 8 bases removed from V and 1 base from J, the gap between germline ends came to 15 bases.

The CDR3 nucleotides read TGTGCCAGCTCACCACCGAGCAGCGGGTCTGGAAACACCATATATTTT. Translating it yields CASSPPSSGSGNTIYF. This chain joins TRBV18 and TRBJ1-3, with unresolved D. CDR1 KGHSH and CDR2 LQKENI come from the germline V gene. This CDR3 is built from 16 residues. The V end was cut by 0 bases, the J end by 1 base, with 10 bases between. Filled out from reference TRBV18 and TRBJ1-3, the complete variable domain reads NAGVMQNPRHLVRRRGQEARLRCSPMKGHSHVYWYRQLPEEGLKFMVYLQKENIIDESGMPKERFSAEFPKEGPSILRIQQVVRGDSAAYFCASSPPSSGSGNTIYFGEGSWLTVV.

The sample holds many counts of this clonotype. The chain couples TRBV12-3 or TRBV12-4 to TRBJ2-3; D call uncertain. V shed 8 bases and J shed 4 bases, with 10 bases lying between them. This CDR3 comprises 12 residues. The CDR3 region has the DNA TGTGCCAGCGCAACTTTTCCAGATACGCAGTATTTT. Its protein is CASATFPDTQYF.

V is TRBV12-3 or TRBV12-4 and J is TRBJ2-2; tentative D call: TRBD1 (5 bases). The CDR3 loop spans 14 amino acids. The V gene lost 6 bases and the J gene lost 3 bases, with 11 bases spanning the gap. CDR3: CASRWQGDTGELFF. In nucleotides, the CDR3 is TGTGCCAGCAGGTGGCAGGGTGACACCGGGGAGCTGTTTTTT.

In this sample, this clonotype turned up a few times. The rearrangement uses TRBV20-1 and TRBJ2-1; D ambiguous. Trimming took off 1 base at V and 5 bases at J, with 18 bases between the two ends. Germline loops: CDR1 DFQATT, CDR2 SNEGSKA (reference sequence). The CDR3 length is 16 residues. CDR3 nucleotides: TGCAGTGCTAGAGGAGAGGTAAAATCTAGAAACAATGAGCAGTTCTTC. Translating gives CSARGEVKSRNNEQFF.

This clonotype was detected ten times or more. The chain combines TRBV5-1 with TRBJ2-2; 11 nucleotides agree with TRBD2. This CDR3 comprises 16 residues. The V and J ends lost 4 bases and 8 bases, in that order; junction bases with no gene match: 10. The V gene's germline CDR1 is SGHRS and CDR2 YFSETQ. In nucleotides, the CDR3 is TGCGCCAGCAGCGAAAAACTAGCGGGAGCGTCTGGGGAGCTGTTTTTT. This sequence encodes CASSEKLAGASGELFF.

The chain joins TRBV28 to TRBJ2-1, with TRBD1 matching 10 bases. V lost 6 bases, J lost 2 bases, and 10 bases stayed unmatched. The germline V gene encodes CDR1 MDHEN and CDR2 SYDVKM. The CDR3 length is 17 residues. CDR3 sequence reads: CASRGQGPGATYNEQFF. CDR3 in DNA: TGTGCCAGCAGGGGACAGGGGCCCGGGGCCACCTACAATGAGCAGTTCTTC.

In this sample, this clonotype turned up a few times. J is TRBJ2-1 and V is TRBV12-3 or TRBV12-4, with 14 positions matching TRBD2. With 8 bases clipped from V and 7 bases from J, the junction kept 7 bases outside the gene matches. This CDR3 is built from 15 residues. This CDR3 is CASLTSGGAWNEQFF. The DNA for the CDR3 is TGTGCCAGCTTGACTAGCGGGGGGGCCTGGAATGAGCAGTTCTTC.

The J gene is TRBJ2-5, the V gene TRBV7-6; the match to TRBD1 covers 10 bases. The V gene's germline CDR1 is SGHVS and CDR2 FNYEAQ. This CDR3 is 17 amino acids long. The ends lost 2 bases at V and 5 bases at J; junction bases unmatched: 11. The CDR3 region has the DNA TGTGCCAGCAGCTTACCTCTGCGGGACAGGGGATGGGAGACCCAGTACTTC. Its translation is CASSLPLRDRGWETQYF.

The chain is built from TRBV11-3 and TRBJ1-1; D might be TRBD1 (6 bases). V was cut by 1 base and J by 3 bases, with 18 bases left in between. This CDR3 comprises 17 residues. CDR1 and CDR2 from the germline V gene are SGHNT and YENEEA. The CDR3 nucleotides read TGTGCCAGCAGCTTAGGAGTGTCAGGGGCTGCAGACACTGAAGCTTTCTTT. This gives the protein CASSLGVSGAADTEAFF.

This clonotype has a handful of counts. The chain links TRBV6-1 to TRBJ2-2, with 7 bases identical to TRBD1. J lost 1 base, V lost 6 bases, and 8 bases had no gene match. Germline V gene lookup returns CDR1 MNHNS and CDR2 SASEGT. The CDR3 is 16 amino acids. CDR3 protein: CASRKAGTENTGELFF. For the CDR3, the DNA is TGTGCCAGCAGGAAAGCCGGGACAGAGAACACCGGGGAGCTGTTTTTT.

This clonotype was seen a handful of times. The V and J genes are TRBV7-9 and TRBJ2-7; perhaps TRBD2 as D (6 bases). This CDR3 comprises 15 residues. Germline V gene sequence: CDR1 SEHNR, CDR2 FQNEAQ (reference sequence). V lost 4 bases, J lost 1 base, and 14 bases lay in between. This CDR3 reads CASSSFLAQSYEQYF. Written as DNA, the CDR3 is TGTGCCAGCAGCTCCTTTCTAGCGCAATCCTACGAGCAGTACTTC.

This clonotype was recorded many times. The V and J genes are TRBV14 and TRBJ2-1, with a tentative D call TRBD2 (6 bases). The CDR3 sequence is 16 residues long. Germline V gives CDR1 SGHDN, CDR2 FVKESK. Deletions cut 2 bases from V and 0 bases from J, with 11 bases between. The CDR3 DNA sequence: TGTGCCAGCAGCCAACTCGGGACTGGCTCCTACAATGAGCAGTTCTTC. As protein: CASSQLGTGSYNEQFF. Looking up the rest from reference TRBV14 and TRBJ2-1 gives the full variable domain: EAGVTQFPSHSVIEKGQTVTLRCDPISGHDNLYWYRRVMGKEIKFLLHFVKESKQDESGMPNNRFLAERTGGTYSTLKVQPAELEDSGVYFCASSQLGTGSYNEQFFGPGTRLTVL.